The entry below describes one T cell receptor beta chain. The data were taken from a study of OX40 agonist ivuxolimab in advanced cancers. TCRdb's copy holds only in-frame clones and misses some; the assay was immunoSEQ multiplex PCR. Of approximately 80,000 clones detected, about 94% appear once; the ten largest clones hold roughly a tenth. The sample in question was CD4+ or CD8+ T cells sorted from blood, obtained in a trial of the OX40 agonist ivuxolimab. This TCR came from an adult with an advanced solid tumor such as melanoma, head and neck, liver or kidney cancer.

CDR3 sequence (DNA): TGTGCCAGCCAGAGGGACAGTACCTACGAGCAGTACTTC. Translated, it gives CASQRDSTYEQYF. This chain links TRBV18 with TRBJ2-5; 7 nucleotides match TRBD1. Judging by the DNA end, TRBJ2-7 fits better; the J call may be wrong. Germline V gene data show CDR1 as KGHSH and CDR2 as LQKENI. The CDR3 length is 13 residues.